These 21 T cell receptor beta chains came from one sample sequenced in a study of long-term antiretroviral therapy in people with HIV. The immunoSEQ assay was v3.0, run at survey level. Repertoires were generated with immunoSEQ multiplex PCR, while TCRdb's copy carries only in-frame clones and drops some. There are about 36,000 clones in the sample; 80% occur only once, and roughly 5.8% lies in the top ten. This sample comprised unsorted PBMCs, obtained 3.4 years after starting antiretroviral therapy. The source is a man aged 30 to 45 with HIV.

V and J are TRBV2 and TRBJ1-5; no reliable D call. The length of the CDR3 is 14 residues. V was clipped by 4 bases and J by 5 bases, with 12 bases between them. The germline CDR1 and CDR2 sequences are SNHLY and FYNNEI. The CDR3 region is CASSGSSFYQPQHF. As DNA, the CDR3 is TGTGCCAGCAGTGGGTCCAGTTTCTATCAGCCCCAGCATTTT.

The chain employs TRBV30 and TRBJ2-7; TRBD1 is a possible D gene (5 bases). The CDR3 consists of 15 residues. V gave up 1 base and J gave up 4 bases, with 17 bases separating them. In germline, CDR1 is GTSNPN, CDR2 SVGIG (reference sequence). In nucleotides, the CDR3 is TGTGCCTGGAGTGCTAAAGACAGAGAGATTTACGAGCAGTACTTC. Its translation is CAWSAKDREIYEQYF.

The rearrangement joins TRBV5-1 to TRBJ1-2; TRBD1 aligns across 8 bases. Germline V lookup: CDR1 SGHRS, CDR2 YFSETQ. CDR3 length equals 14 residues. J gave up 2 bases and V 4 bases, and 4 bases lay outside the gene matches. The CDR3 DNA is TGCGCCAGCAGCCCACAGGGGGAGAACTATGGCTACACCTTC. Translating it yields CASSPQGENYGYTF.

This chain links TRBV7-2 with TRBJ1-1; D may be TRBD1 (5 bases). The length of the CDR3 is 15 residues. In germline, CDR1 is SGHTA, CDR2 FQGNSA. Trimming shortened V by 1 base and J by 5 bases, and 14 bases separated the two germline ends. CDR3 protein: CASSLVQVLSTEAFF. DNA for the CDR3: TGTGCCAGCAGCTTAGTACAGGTACTGAGTACTGAAGCTTTCTTT.

This chain joins TRBV18 and TRBJ1-3; the match to TRBD1 covers 8 bases. The V gene end was trimmed by 3 bases and the J gene end by 1 base; junction bases not matched to a gene: 8. The CDR3 extends over 17 amino acids. CDR1 and CDR2 (germline): KGHSH, LQKENI. CDR3 sequence: CASSPPWTGRSGNTIYF. CDR3 DNA: TGTGCCAGCTCACCCCCCTGGACAGGGCGATCTGGAAACACCATATATTTT. The full variable domain, its missing parts supplied by reference TRBV18 and TRBJ1-3, is NAGVMQNPRHLVRRRGQEARLRCSPMKGHSHVYWYRQLPEEGLKFMVYLQKENIIDESGMPKERFSAEFPKEGPSILRIQQVVRGDSAAYFCASSPPWTGRSGNTIYFGEGSWLTVV.

This chain connects TRBV5-1 to TRBJ2-3, with 9 bases aligning to TRBD1. With V trimmed by 3 bases and J by 4 bases, 3 bases remained unmatched. From germline, CDR1 is SGHRS and CDR2 YFSETQ. The CDR3 length is 14 residues. The chain's CDR3 is CASSSRQGADTQYF. The CDR3 DNA sequence: TGCGCCAGCAGCTCTCGACAGGGGGCAGATACGCAGTATTTT.

This chain's CDR3 is CASSSARAPQETQYF. The CDR3 bases are TGCGCCAGCAGCTCGGCCCGGGCCCCTCAAGAGACCCAGTACTTC. The chain joins TRBV5-1 to TRBJ2-5; D is uncertain. V dropped 3 bases and J dropped 2 bases, with 14 bases sitting between them. This CDR3 spans 15 amino acids. Germline V gives CDR1 SGHRS, CDR2 YFSETQ.

This sequence joins TRBV10-2 and TRBJ1-2, with TRBD1 matching 10 bases. CDR1 is WSHSY and CDR2 is SAAADI in the germline V gene. J was trimmed by 0 bases and V by 10 bases; bases with no gene match: 11. The CDR3 consists of 16 residues. The CDR3 bases are TGCGCCAACCCGTCGCCGGGACAGGGGTCTAACTATGGCTACACCTTC. Its protein is CANPSPGQGSNYGYTF.

The chain couples TRBV7-2 to TRBJ2-3; no clear D. Germline V CDR1 and CDR2: SGHTA, FQGNSA. Deletions cut 1 base from V and 5 bases from J, with 10 bases between. The CDR3 totals 14 residues. The chain's CDR3 is CASSLDGSLDTQYF. The CDR3 DNA reads as TGTGCCAGCAGCTTAGATGGTAGTTTAGATACGCAGTATTTT.

V gene TRBV28 combines with J gene TRBJ1-4; TRBD1 is a possible D gene (5 bases). The germline V and J ends were trimmed by 3 bases and 8 bases, with 13 bases remaining between them. There are 14 residues in the CDR3. Germline CDR1 reads MDHEN; CDR2 reads SYDVKM. The CDR3 DNA sequence: TGTGCCAGCAGTTTTCAGGCAGGGACCGAAAAACTGTTTTTT. It translates to CASSFQAGTEKLFF.

The V gene is TRBV18, the J gene TRBJ2-4, with TRBD1 matching 9 bases. The junction had 5 bases not matched to a gene; V was cut back by 3 bases and J by 8 bases. Germline V gene lookup returns CDR1 KGHSH and CDR2 LQKENI. This CDR3 comprises 14 residues. Here the CDR3 DNA reads TGTGCCAGCTCACCGGGACAGGGAAAGGACATTCAGTACTTC. Translation gives CASSPGQGKDIQYF.

CDR3 DNA: TGCGCCAGCAGCTGGGGGGGTGGCGGGAGTAGTCGCGAGCAGTACTTC. This gives the protein CASSWGGGGSSREQYF. V and J are TRBV5-1 and TRBJ2-7, with 7 bases identical to TRBD2. J gave up 6 bases and V 3 bases, and 15 bases lay outside the gene matches. This CDR3 has 16 amino acids. CDR1 and CDR2 from the germline V gene are SGHRS and YFSETQ.

The chain joins TRBV11-2 to TRBJ1-5; D might be TRBD1 (5 bases). This CDR3 has 14 residues. Germline CDR1 SGHAT, CDR2 FQNNGV. V lost 5 bases, J lost 3 bases, and 11 bases lay in between. The chain's CDR3 is CASSQGEFNQPQHF. CDR3 nucleotides: TGTGCCAGCAGCCAAGGGGAATTCAATCAGCCCCAGCATTTT.

This clone was picked up a small number of times. The genes are TRBV6-4 and TRBJ2-3; D ambiguous. The V gene's germline CDR1 is MRHNA and CDR2 SNTAGT. The CDR3 runs to 16 residues. The ends were cut back, 5 bases at V and 3 bases at J, with 18 bases in the middle. In DNA, the CDR3 is TGTGCCAGCAGTCCCGGTGCATCCTGGGCGACAGATACGCAGTATTTT. Translation gives CASSPGASWATDTQYF.

The rearrangement joins TRBV5-1 to TRBJ2-1, with TRBD2 identical over 12 bases. Germline V gene data show CDR1 as SGHRS and CDR2 as YFSETQ. This CDR3 spans 16 amino acids. V lost 2 bases to trimming and J lost 1 base; unmatched junction nucleotides: 1. The CDR3 nucleotides are TGCGCCAGCAGCTTACTAGCGGGAGGATCCTACAATGAGCAGTTCTTC. Translation gives CASSLLAGGSYNEQFF. The variable domain in full, with the rest retrieved from reference TRBV5-1 and TRBJ2-1, is KAGVTQTPRYLIKTRGQQVTLSCSPISGHRSVSWYQQTPGQGLQFLFEYFSETQRNKGNFPGRFSGRQFSNSRSEMNVSTLELGDSALYLCASSLLAGGSYNEQFFGPGTRLTVL.

The chain is built from TRBV18 and TRBJ1-1, with a possible D match to TRBD1 (6 bases). The germline CDR1 and CDR2 sequences are KGHSH and LQKENI. The CDR3 has 12 amino acids. Trimming stripped 3 bases from V and 8 bases from J, with 10 bases between. CDR3 in DNA: TGTGCCAGCTCACCCGGTGGGGGCGAAGCTTTCTTT. Its translation is CASSPGGGEAFF.

This clone was observed a few times. The chain employs TRBV2 and TRBJ2-3; possibly TRBD1 or TRBD2 for D (5 bases each). This CDR3 is built from 15 residues. V lost 7 bases, J lost 2 bases, and 16 bases lay in between. Looked up from germline, CDR1 is SNHLY and CDR2 is FYNNEI. The CDR3 DNA follows: TGTGCCAGCAAGTTGAGGGACCCGGCCACAGATACGCAGTATTTT. This gives the protein CASKLRDPATDTQYF.

This sequence joins TRBV29-1 and TRBJ2-3; D gene ambiguous. CDR3 length: 13 residues. Germline CDR1 SQVTM, CDR2 ANQGSEA. Trimming took 4 bases from V and 2 from J, leaving 10 bases between them. This CDR3 is CSVVMGNTDTQYF. The DNA of the CDR3 is TGCAGCGTTGTTATGGGAAACACAGATACGCAGTATTTT.

This chain joins TRBV7-9 and TRBJ2-3; perhaps TRBD1 as D (5 bases). The CDR3 consists of 15 residues. Trimming left V 1 base short and J 0 bases short, with 8 bases between. Germline V gene data show CDR1 as SEHNR and CDR2 as FQNEAQ (reference sequence). The CDR3 here is CASSLEGISTDTQYF. The CDR3 DNA sequence: TGTGCCAGCAGCTTAGAGGGGATCAGCACAGATACGCAGTATTTT. Complete variable domain (other parts from reference TRBV7-9 and TRBJ2-3): DTGVSQNPRHKITKRGQNVTFRCDPISEHNRLYWYRQTLGQGPEFLTYFQNEAQLEKSRLLSDRFSAERPKGSFSTLEIQRTEQGDSAMYLCASSLEGISTDTQYFGPGTRLTVL.

V is TRBV9 and J is TRBJ2-3; D not certain. CDR1 and CDR2 from the germline V gene are SGDLS and YYNGEE. The CDR3 covers 14 residues. Trimming pared 0 bases from V and 5 bases from J, leaving 10 bases between. The CDR3 reads CASSVGQAQDTQYF. CDR3 coding DNA: TGTGCCAGCAGCGTAGGGCAGGCGCAAGATACGCAGTATTTT.

A single count supports this clone. V and J are TRBV5-1 and TRBJ2-5; 8 nucleotides agree with TRBD1. CDR3 length: 14 residues. After removal of 4 bases from V and 5 bases from J, the junction contained 7 bases not matched to a gene. In germline, CDR1 is SGHRS, CDR2 YFSETQ. The CDR3 is CASSAGQVRETQYF. Here the CDR3 DNA reads TGCGCCAGCAGCGCGGGACAGGTTAGGGAGACCCAGTACTTC. Combining the CDR3 with reference TRBV5-1 and TRBJ2-5 gives the whole variable domain KAGVTQTPRYLIKTRGQQVTLSCSPISGHRSVSWYQQTPGQGLQFLFEYFSETQRNKGNFPGRFSGRQFSNSRSEMNVSTLELGDSALYLCASSAGQVRETQYFGPGTRLLVL.